This T cell receptor (beta chain) was obtained from a study of response to subunit inactivated influenza vaccine. Whole-study findings and limits: Authors proposed each seasonal influenza vaccination draws in few new T cells.

TCRdb ran MiXCR on the RT-PCR reads and lists one entry per CDR3 protein. The sample carries 550,000 to 600,000 distinct CDR3 sequences, approximately 12% recorded once. A word on this clonotype: Its antigen is unknown.

V dropped 4 bases and J dropped 0 bases, with 12 bases sitting between them. The length of the CDR3 is 15 residues. The V gene's germline CDR1 is SQVTM and CDR2 ANQGSEA. V gene TRBV29-1 combines with J gene TRBJ2-2; D is tentatively TRBD1 or TRBD2 (5 bases each). This clonotype originated in a man aged 45 to 65 who received an inactivated influenza vaccine. The material sequenced was PBMCs from blood, taken on the day of vaccination. In DNA form, the CDR3 reads TGCAGCGTTGTTGGGGGACCCGCGAACACCGGGGAGCTGTTTTTT. This sequence encodes CSVVGGPANTGELFF.